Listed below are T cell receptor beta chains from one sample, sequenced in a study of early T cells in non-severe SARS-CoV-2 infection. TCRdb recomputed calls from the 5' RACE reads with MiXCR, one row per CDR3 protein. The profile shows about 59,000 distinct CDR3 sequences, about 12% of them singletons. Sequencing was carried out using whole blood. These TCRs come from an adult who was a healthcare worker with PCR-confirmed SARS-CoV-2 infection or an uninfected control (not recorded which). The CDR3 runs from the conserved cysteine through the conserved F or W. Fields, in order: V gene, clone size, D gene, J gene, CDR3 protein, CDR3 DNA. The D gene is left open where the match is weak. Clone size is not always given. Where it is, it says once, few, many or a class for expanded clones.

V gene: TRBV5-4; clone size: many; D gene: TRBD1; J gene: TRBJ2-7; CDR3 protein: CASSFGQGQQYF; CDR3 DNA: TGTGCCAGCAGCTTTGGACAGGGCCAGCAGTACTTC
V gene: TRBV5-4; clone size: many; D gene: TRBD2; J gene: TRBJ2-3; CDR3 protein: CASSLLGLAGEGTDTQYF; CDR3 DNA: TGTGCCAGCAGCTTGTTAGGACTAGCGGGGGAAGGCACAGATACGCAGTATTTT
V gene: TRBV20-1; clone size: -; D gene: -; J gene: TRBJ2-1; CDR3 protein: CSASEMYNEQFF; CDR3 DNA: TGCAGTGCTAGCGAGATGTACAATGAGCAGTTCTTC
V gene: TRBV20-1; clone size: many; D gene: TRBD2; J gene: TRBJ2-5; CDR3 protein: CSARDDRLAWETQYF; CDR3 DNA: TGCAGTGCTAGAGATGATCGACTAGCCTGGGAGACCCAGTACTTC
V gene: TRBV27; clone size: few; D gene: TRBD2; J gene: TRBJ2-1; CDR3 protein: CASSPLLAGGYNEQFF; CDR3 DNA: TGTGCCAGCAGTCCTTTACTAGCGGGGGGATACAATGAGCAGTTCTTC
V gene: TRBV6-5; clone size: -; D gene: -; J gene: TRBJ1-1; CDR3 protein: CASSARTWNTEAFF; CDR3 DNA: TGTGCCAGCAGCGCCCGTACATGGAACACTGAAGCTTTCTTT
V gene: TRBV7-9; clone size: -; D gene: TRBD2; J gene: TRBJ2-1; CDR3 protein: CASSLSTSGNEQFF; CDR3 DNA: TGTGCCAGCAGCTTATCTACTAGCGGGAATGAGCAGTTCTTC
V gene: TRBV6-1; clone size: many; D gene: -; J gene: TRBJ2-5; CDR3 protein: CASSDAEETQYF; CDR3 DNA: TGTGCCAGCAGTGACGCGGAGGAGACCCAGTACTTC
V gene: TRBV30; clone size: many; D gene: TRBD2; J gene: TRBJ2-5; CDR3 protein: CAWSGKREGPFQETQYF; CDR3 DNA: TGTGCCTGGAGTGGCAAGCGGGAGGGGCCCTTCCAAGAGACCCAGTACTTC
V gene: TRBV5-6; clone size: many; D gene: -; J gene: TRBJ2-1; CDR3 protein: CATQRSLDSFNEQFF; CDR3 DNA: TGTGCCACCCAGAGAAGCCTGGACTCCTTTAATGAGCAGTTCTTC
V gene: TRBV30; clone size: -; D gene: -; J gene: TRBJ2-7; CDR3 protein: CAWSGTAGWEQYF; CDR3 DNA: TGTGCCTGGAGCGGCACGGCAGGGTGGGAGCAGTACTTC
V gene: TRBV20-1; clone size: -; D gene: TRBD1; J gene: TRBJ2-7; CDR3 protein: CSAGRTGGIGASSYEQYF; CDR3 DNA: TGCAGTGCTGGTAGGACAGGGGGCATAGGAGCGAGTTCCTACGAGCAGTACTTC
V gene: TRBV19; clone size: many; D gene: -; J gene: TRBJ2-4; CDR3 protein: CASTPLHTLAKNIQYF; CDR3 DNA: TGTGCCAGTACCCCGCTCCATACCTTAGCCAAAAACATTCAGTACTTC
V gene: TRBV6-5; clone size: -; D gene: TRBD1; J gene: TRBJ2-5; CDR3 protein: CASSYSLGTGEETQYF; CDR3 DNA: TGTGCCAGCAGTTACTCGCTCGGGACAGGGGAAGAGACCCAGTACTTC
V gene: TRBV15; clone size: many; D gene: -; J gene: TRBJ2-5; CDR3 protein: CATSRDATETQYF; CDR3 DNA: TGTGCCACCAGCAGAGATGCCACGGAGACCCAGTACTTC
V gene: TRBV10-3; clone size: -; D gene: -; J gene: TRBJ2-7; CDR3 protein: CAISESSSLGQYF; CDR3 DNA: TGTGCCATCAGTGAGTCGTCCAGCCTGGGGCAGTACTTC
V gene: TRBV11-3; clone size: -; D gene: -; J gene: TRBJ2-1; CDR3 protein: CASSWGGMDEQFF; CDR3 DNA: TGTGCCAGCAGCTGGGGCGGGATGGATGAGCAGTTCTTC
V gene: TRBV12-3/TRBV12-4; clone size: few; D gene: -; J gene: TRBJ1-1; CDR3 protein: CASSFGDTEAFF; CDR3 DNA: TGTGCCAGCAGTTTCGGGGATACTGAAGCTTTCTTT
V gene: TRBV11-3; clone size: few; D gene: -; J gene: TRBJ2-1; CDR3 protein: CASSRRDGDNEQFF; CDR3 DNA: TGTGCCAGCAGCCGTCGGGACGGAGACAATGAGCAGTTCTTC
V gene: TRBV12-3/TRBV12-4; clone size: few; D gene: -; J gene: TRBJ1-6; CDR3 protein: CASSSGQPTPLHF; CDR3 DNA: TGTGCCAGCAGTAGTGGACAGCCGACACCCCTCCACTTT
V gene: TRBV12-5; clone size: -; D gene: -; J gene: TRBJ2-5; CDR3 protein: CASTQTGETQYF; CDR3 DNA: TGTGCTAGTACCCAAACGGGGGAGACCCAGTACTTC
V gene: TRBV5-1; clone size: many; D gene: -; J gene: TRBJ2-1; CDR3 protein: CASSLKGPSAGEQFF; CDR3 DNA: TGCGCCAGCAGCTTGAAGGGCCCATCGGCGGGTGAGCAGTTCTTC
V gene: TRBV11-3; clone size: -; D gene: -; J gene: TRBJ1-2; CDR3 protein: CASSLAGVNGYTF; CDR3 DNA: TGTGCCAGCAGCTTGGCAGGGGTTAATGGCTACACCTTC
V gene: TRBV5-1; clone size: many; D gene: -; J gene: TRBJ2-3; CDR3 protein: CASSRVGTVRGTDTQYF; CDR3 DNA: TGCGCCAGCAGCCGCGTCGGTACAGTTCGAGGCACAGATACGCAGTATTTT
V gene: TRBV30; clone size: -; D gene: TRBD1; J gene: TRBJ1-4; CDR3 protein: CAWSVPRTGRNEKLFF; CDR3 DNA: TGTGCCTGGAGTGTACCGAGGACAGGAAGAAATGAAAAACTGTTTTTT